A selection of T cell receptor beta chains follows, all from one sample in a study of blood T cell repertoires in COVID-19. Clones were sequenced by immunoSEQ multiplex PCR, and TCRdb holds only the in-frame ones, with some missing. The repertoire holds 220,000 or so clones, with approximately 84% as singletons. Sequenced: peripheral blood. These receptors came from a woman of 80 years or more with acute or convalescent COVID-19. Both conserved end residues are part of each CDR3. The D gene is left open where the match is weak. The listing skips clone size in some rows; elsewhere it reads once, few, many or a size class.

v_gene	abundance	d_gene	j_gene	CDR3nt	CDR3aa
TRBV7-6	NA	NA	TRBJ1-3	TGTGCCAGCAGCATTTCTCCAGGGGACTCTGGAAACACCATATATTTT	CASSISPGDSGNTIYF
TRBV7-2	NA	NA	TRBJ1-2	TGTGCCAGCAGCTTAGGACAGTCCTATGGCTACACCTTC	CASSLGQSYGYTF
TRBV14	NA	NA	TRBJ2-7	TGTGCCAGCAGCCGCCAATCGGGCGAGCAGTACTTC	CASSRQSGEQYF
TRBV6-1	NA	TRBD1	TRBJ1-2	TGTGCCAGCAGTGAATTGGGACAGCTTTGGGACTATGGCTACACCTTC	CASSELGQLWDYGYTF
TRBV6-5	NA	TRBD2	TRBJ2-1	TGTGCCAGCACCGCTAGCGGGGGGGCAAATGAGCAGTTCTTC	CASTASGGANEQFF
TRBV24-1	NA	TRBD2	TRBJ2-3	TGTGCCACCAGTGATACTAGCGGGGGGGCTGCCGGCACAGATACGCAGTATTTT	CATSDTSGGAAGTDTQYF
TRBV5-1	NA	NA	TRBJ2-7	TGCGCCAGCAGAGTCAACTCCGAGCAGTACTTC	CASRVNSEQYF
TRBV5-1	once	NA	TRBJ1-2	TGCGCCAGCAGCTTTTCTAAGAGTAACGGCTACACCTTC	CASSFSKSNGYTF
TRBV7-8	NA	TRBD2	TRBJ2-1	TGTGCCAGCAGCCACACTAGCGGGAGCTACAATGAGCAGTTCTTC	CASSHTSGSYNEQFF
TRBV4-2	NA	TRBD1	TRBJ1-1	TGTGCCAGCAGCCAATTCAGGGGGCTGAACACTGAAGCTTTCTTT	CASSQFRGLNTEAFF
TRBV4-1	NA	TRBD2	TRBJ2-7	TGCGCCAGCAGCCAAGAGGGACTAGCGGGAAGCTCCTACGAGCAGTACTTC	CASSQEGLAGSSYEQYF
TRBV7-9	NA	TRBD1	TRBJ1-2	TGTGCCAGCAGCTTAGCGAAGGGGGCACACTATGGCTACACCTTC	CASSLAKGAHYGYTF
TRBV7-2	NA	NA	TRBJ1-1	TGTGCCAGCAGCTTGACGGGATCCATGAACACTGAAGCTTTCTTT	CASSLTGSMNTEAFF
TRBV10-3	NA	NA	TRBJ2-5	TGTGCCATCAGTGAGCCTCAGTGGACCCAGTACTTC	CAISEPQWTQYF
TRBV7-2	NA	NA	TRBJ2-5	TGTGCCAGCAGCTTAGAGTCGCGAGAGACCCAGTACTTC	CASSLESRETQYF
TRBV2	few	TRBD2	TRBJ2-5	TGTGCCAGCAGTCATGGACTAGCGGGAGGGGACGAGACCCAGTACTTC	CASSHGLAGGDETQYF
TRBV5-1	NA	NA	TRBJ1-1	TGCGCCAGCAGCTTGACTCTAGGAGGGGAGAACACTGAAGCTTTCTTT	CASSLTLGGENTEAFF
TRBV12-3/TRBV12-4	NA	NA	TRBJ1-1	TGTGCCAGCAGTTTCGGTACTGAAGCTTTCTTT	CASSFGTEAFF
TRBV18	NA	TRBD1	TRBJ2-7	TGTGCCAGCTCACCACCGAGTCAGGGGGAGCCCTACGAGCAGTACTTC	CASSPPSQGEPYEQYF
TRBV6-5	NA	TRBD2	TRBJ2-7	TGTGCCAGCAGTTACACTAGCGGGACCTACGAGCAGTACTTC	CASSYTSGTYEQYF
TRBV6-2/TRBV6-3	once	TRBD1	TRBJ1-1	TGTGCCAGCAGTAAGGACAGGGGGAGAACTGAAGCTTTCTTT	CASSKDRGRTEAFF
TRBV14	NA	NA	TRBJ2-6	TGTGCCAGCAGCTCCAAGAGGTACTCTGGGGCCAACGTCCTGACTTTC	CASSSKRYSGANVLTF
TRBV5-6	few	NA	TRBJ1-6	TGTGCCAGCAGCGACACTCTCCTAATGGGGGGGTCCCTCCACTTT	CASSDTLLMGGSLHF
TRBV7-8	NA	NA	TRBJ2-7	TGTGCCAGCAGCTTACCAGGACAGTCCTACGAGCAGTACTTC	CASSLPGQSYEQYF
TRBV6-6	NA	NA	TRBJ2-5	TGTGCCAGCAGAGAGATCCTATCCCAAGAGACCCAGTACTTC	CASREILSQETQYF
TRBV20-1	NA	NA	TRBJ2-7	TGCAGTGCCCGGGACTCCTACGAGCAGTACTTC	CSARDSYEQYF
TRBV5-8	NA	TRBD2	TRBJ2-1	TGTGCCAGCAGGACTAGCGGGAGGTCGAATGAGCAGTTCTTC	CASRTSGRSNEQFF
TRBV27	NA	NA	TRBJ1-2	TGTGCCAGCAGTTTGGATTACAGGGCGACGGGCTACACCTTC	CASSLDYRATGYTF
TRBV5-8	NA	NA	TRBJ2-3	TGTGCCAGCAGCTTGGTCATGACGGCGGGCTACTGGTTAGGCACAGATACGCAGTATTTT	CASSLVMTAGYWLGTDTQYF
TRBV7-2	NA	NA	TRBJ1-1	TGTGCCAGCAACCCTCTCATCACGACACTGATGAACACTGAAGCTTTCTTT	CASNPLITTLMNTEAFF
TRBV5-1	few	NA	TRBJ2-1	TGCGCCAGCAGCTTGATGGCTAGCGAGTACAATGAGCAGTTCTTC	CASSLMASEYNEQFF
TRBV3-1/TRBV3-2	NA	TRBD1	TRBJ1-6	TGTGCCAGCAGCCCAGGAGAGAGGGGGCGTTCACCCCTCCACTTT	CASSPGERGRSPLHF
TRBV3-1/TRBV3-2	NA	TRBD2	TRBJ2-1	TGTGCCAGCAGCGAACTGCTAGCGGGAGGACGCCTTGAGCAGTTCTTC	CASSELLAGGRLEQFF
TRBV6-2/TRBV6-3	NA	NA	TRBJ2-1	TGTGCCAGCAGTTCCAGACAGGAGTACAATGAGCAGTTCTTC	CASSSRQEYNEQFF
TRBV12-3/TRBV12-4	NA	NA	TRBJ1-1	TGTGCCAGCAGTACAGGGCTGTCTGAAGCTTTCTTT	CASSTGLSEAFF
TRBV11-2	NA	TRBD1	TRBJ2-5	TGTGCCAGCAGCCAAGCCGGGACAGGGGTTCGTCGGACCCAGTACTTC	CASSQAGTGVRRTQYF
TRBV2	NA	TRBD2	TRBJ2-5	TGTGCCAGCAGTGACCCAGGACTAGCCAAGACCCAGTACTTC	CASSDPGLAKTQYF
TRBV11-2	NA	NA	TRBJ2-7	TGTGCCAGCAGCTTCCGGTCGCGGGATCAGTACTTC	CASSFRSRDQYF
TRBV5-8	NA	NA	TRBJ2-5	TGTGCCAGCAGCTTGAGAGGATTCGGGTCAGAGACCCAGTACTTC	CASSLRGFGSETQYF
TRBV3-1/TRBV3-2	NA	NA	TRBJ1-3	TGTGCCAGCAGCCAGACCGACAGGTCTGGAAACACCATATATTTT	CASSQTDRSGNTIYF
TRBV11-2	NA	TRBD1	TRBJ1-6	TGTGCCAGTAAATCGACAGGGAAGCTTCAGAACCTCCACTTT	CASKSTGKLQNLHF
TRBV15	NA	TRBD2	TRBJ2-1	TGTGCCACCAGGGCCCGCGGGGGGACTCACAATGAGCAGTTCTTC	CATRARGGTHNEQFF
TRBV11-2	NA	TRBD1	TRBJ2-1	TGTGCCAGCGCTCCGGGACAGGCCTACAATGAGCAGTTCTTC	CASAPGQAYNEQFF
TRBV19	NA	TRBD1	TRBJ2-1	TGTGCCAGTAGTATAGGGGGACAGGGCAGTGAGCAGTTCTTC	CASSIGGQGSEQFF
TRBV29-1	NA	TRBD1	TRBJ1-1	TGCAGCCATCGACAGGGTTCGAACACTGAAGCTTTCTTT	CSHRQGSNTEAFF
TRBV20-1	NA	NA	TRBJ1-2	TGCAGTGCTATCAGAAACTATGGCTACACCTTC	CSAIRNYGYTF
TRBV7-8	NA	NA	TRBJ1-5	TGTGCCAGCAGCTTAGGGGGGCAGGCTTCGAAGCCCCAGCATTTT	CASSLGGQASKPQHF
TRBV2	NA	TRBD2	TRBJ2-1	TGTGCCAGCGGACCAGAGGGGGTTAGCGGGGGTGCTAATGAGCAGTTCTTC	CASGPEGVSGGANEQFF
TRBV4-2	NA	TRBD2	TRBJ2-1	TGTGCCAGCAGCCAACTGCTAGCGGGAGTTGGTGAGCAGTTCTTC	CASSQLLAGVGEQFF
TRBV6-5	NA	TRBD1	TRBJ1-2	TGTGCCAGCAGAGTACAGGGGAGTGCATCCTCTGGCTACACCTTC	CASRVQGSASSGYTF
TRBV7-9	few	TRBD1	TRBJ1-4	TGTGCCAGCAGGGCCGGGACAGGTGAAAAACTGTTTTTT	CASRAGTGEKLFF
TRBV7-9	NA	NA	TRBJ1-5	TGTGCCAGCAGCACAGGGTTCGCCAATCAGCCCCAGCATTTT	CASSTGFANQPQHF
TRBV7-9	many	NA	TRBJ1-6	TGTGCCAGCAGCCTCAATTCACCCCTCCACTTT	CASSLNSPLHF
TRBV5-1	NA	NA	TRBJ2-1	TGCGCCAGCAGCTTGGTCGTGGGGGCAGGGGATGAGCAGTTCTTC	CASSLVVGAGDEQFF
TRBV5-4	NA	NA	TRBJ2-6	TGTGCCAGCAGCTTGGTGCTTACTTCTGGGGCCAACGTCCTGACTTTC	CASSLVLTSGANVLTF
TRBV19	once	NA	TRBJ2-7	TGTGCCAGTAGTCCTACGAGGGCCGTTAACGAGCAGTACTTC	CASSPTRAVNEQYF
TRBV3-1/TRBV3-2	NA	TRBD2	TRBJ2-3	TGTGCCAGCAGCCAAAGGAGGGCGGGAGGGGCAGATACGCAGTATTTT	CASSQRRAGGADTQYF
TRBV25-1	NA	NA	TRBJ2-1	TGTGCCAGCAGTGATCAGGGGCTTAGGGAGCAGTTCTTC	CASSDQGLREQFF
TRBV10-3	NA	TRBD1	TRBJ1-2	TGTGCCATCAGTGAGGGTCAACAGGGGAAAAACTATGGCTACACCTTC	CAISEGQQGKNYGYTF
TRBV5-5	NA	TRBD2	TRBJ2-2	TGTGCCAGCAGCCGGACTAGCGGCATCACCGGGGAGCTGTTTTTT	CASSRTSGITGELFF